Described below is a single T cell receptor (beta chain) sequence and its context. Its antigen is currently not known. No much larger clonotype is one base removed from it; base qualities were not supplied. Trimming removed 10 bases from V and 6 bases from J, leaving 19 bases between the germline ends. Reading from cysteine to phenylalanine, the CDR3 counts 14 amino acids. The only DNA kept is the CDR3, 42 bases in frame from the first base. CDR1 ENHRY and CDR2 SYGVKD were looked up in the germline V gene. RNA was extracted with the RNeasy kit and about 0.5 to 1 ug was reverse transcribed using random hexamers. The immunoSEQ multiplex PCR assay, which covers 54 Vbeta and 13 Jbeta segments, was used to amplify TCR beta CDR3 regions. PCR amplification bias was corrected using a synthetic template baseline for primer optimization and computational correction. The study's own analysis went as follows. Reads were annotated to V, D and J genes according to IMGT and were analyzed with immunoSEQ Analyzer, with only productive sequences retained. Clonality was computed as one minus Shannon entropy normalized by log2 of the number of productive unique sequences. Public and private clones were assessed among the 100 most prevalent clones of each patient and control. A clone was defined as Susac-specific if it was absent from the healthy and MS cohorts, from over 1,000 published viral clones and from other ImmuneACCESS disease sequences. The public reads were quality trimmed at Q25 with fastp and then assembled into clones with MiXCR by TCRdb, keeping productive beta chains. Rows merge per CDR3 protein into single entries with the most common DNA and genes. TCRdb assigned the V and J calls; the authors' analysis was not used. This sample is represented by approximately 160,000 distinct CDR3 sequences; roughly 94% of them were singletons. 0.09% to 0.1% of the sample is in the top ten clones.

The data belong to a study of CD8 T cells in Susac syndrome (dated by TCRdb to about 2019). Regarding the complete study: The study used repertoire sequencing to test whether antigen drove CD8+ T cell activation and differentiation in Susac syndrome. Study-level results and caveats: The number of individuals in the TCR sequencing and HLA analysis was recognized as being relatively small.

Peripheral blood CD8+ and CD4+ T cells from healthy donors, Susac syndrome patients and multiple sclerosis patients were profiled using high-throughput TCR beta sequencing. Treatment-naive patients with stable or active relapsing-remitting disease fulfilling revised McDonald criteria were used as multiple sclerosis controls. Bulk CD8+ and CD4+ T cells were purified magnetically by negative isolation, whereas CD8+ TEMRA cells were enriched by FACS. Blood was drawn into EDTA tubes, processed within 24 hours, and PBMCs were isolated by density gradient centrifugation. PBMCs intended for TCR sequencing were cryopreserved in liquid nitrogen and thawed later in a water bath at 37 degrees C. The sorted or isolated CD4+, CD8+ and CD8+ TEMRA cells reached a purity of at least 90%.

The chain is made from TRBV10-3 and TRBJ2-1, with a weak D call of TRBD2 (7 bases match). The receptor's source is a human donor with multiple sclerosis. The sample consisted of CD4+ T cells from PBMCs. The encoded CDR3 is CATAPGGDPNEQFF. The DNA sequence is TGTGCCACCGCCCCGGGGGGCGATCCCAATGAGCAGTTCTTC.